Each of the 6 T cell receptor beta chains below was sequenced from the same sample in a study of blood T cell repertoires in COVID-19. Produced via immunoSEQ multiplex PCR; TCRdb's table is partial and in-frame only. The sample lists tens of thousands of clones, approximately 90% occurring once. Source material: peripheral blood. The receptors stem from a human donor with active COVID-19. The donor label of this sample is uncertain.

The chain is built from TRBV5-6 and TRBJ1-6; D remains unclear. Trimming shortened V by 0 bases and J by 9 bases, and 10 bases separated the two germline ends. The CDR3 is 14 amino acids. Germline V gives CDR1 SGHDT, CDR2 YYEEEE. This CDR3 is CASSLGVEGSPLHF. The CDR3 bases are TGTGCCAGCAGCTTGGGGGTGGAGGGTTCACCCCTCCACTTT. The full variable domain, rest sourced from reference TRBV5-6 and TRBJ1-6, is DAGVTQSPTHLIKTRGQQVTLRCSPKSGHDTVSWYQQALGQGPQFIFQYYEEEERQRGNFPDRFSGHQFPNYSSELNVNALLLGDSALYLCASSLGVEGSPLHFGNGTRLTVT.

This rearrangement joins TRBV18 to TRBJ1-1; TRBD1 matches at 7 bases. Germline lookup yields CDR1 KGHSH and CDR2 LQKENI. The ends lost 8 bases at V and 1 base at J; junction bases unmatched: 13. The CDR3 length is 16 residues. Here the CDR3 DNA reads TGTGCCAGCACCGGAGACAGGGATGGTAGGAACACTGAAGCTTTCTTT. This codes for CASTGDRDGRNTEAFF. The variable domain in full, with the rest retrieved from reference TRBV18 and TRBJ1-1, is NAGVMQNPRHLVRRRGQEARLRCSPMKGHSHVYWYRQLPEEGLKFMVYLQKENIIDESGMPKERFSAEFPKEGPSILRIQQVVRGDSAAYFCASTGDRDGRNTEAFFGQGTRLTVV.

The genes are TRBV10-3 and TRBJ1-5, with TRBD1 as a possible D gene (5 bases). CDR3 length equals 16 residues. Trimming took off 5 bases at V and 1 base at J, with 15 bases between the two ends. Germline assignment: CDR1 ENHRY and CDR2 SYGVKD. The CDR3 region has the DNA TGTGCCATCAGTCTGGGGCCACTCGGGAGCAATCAGCCCCAGCATTTT. It is translated as CAISLGPLGSNQPQHF.

The chain has TRBV7-9 and TRBJ1-1; the match to TRBD1 covers 8 bases. Losses at the gene ends were 8 bases for V and 4 bases for J; bases not matched to a gene: 12. The CDR3 loop spans 15 amino acids. The germline CDR1 and CDR2 sequences are SEHNR and FQNEAQ (reference sequence). CDR3 sequence (DNA): TGTGCCAGCCCCGGACAGGGACCGGGGGGCACTGAAGCTTTCTTT. Its translation: CASPGQGPGGTEAFF.

This clone is a singleton in its sample. This chain connects TRBV5-1 to TRBJ2-2; D may be TRBD2 (5 bases). CDR1 is SGHRS, CDR2 YFSETQ, per germline. Between the trimmed V and J ends, which lost 0 bases and 7 bases, there was a span of 10 bases. The CDR3 consists of 14 residues. This CDR3 reads CASSLGPGNGELFF. The CDR3 DNA reads as TGCGCCAGCAGCTTGGGGCCGGGGAACGGGGAGCTGTTTTTT. Based on the CDR3 plus reference TRBV5-1 and TRBJ2-2, the full variable domain is KAGVTQTPRYLIKTRGQQVTLSCSPISGHRSVSWYQQTPGQGLQFLFEYFSETQRNKGNFPGRFSGRQFSNSRSEMNVSTLELGDSALYLCASSLGPGNGELFFGEGSRLTVL.

The chain combines TRBV9 with TRBJ1-4, with unresolved D. This CDR3 spans 14 amino acids. CDR1 and CDR2 from the germline V gene are SGDLS and YYNGEE. V dropped 1 base and J dropped 10 bases, with 14 bases sitting between them. The CDR3 DNA is TGTGCCAGCAGCGTATCGACTGATAGAGTAAAACTGTTTTTT. Translation: CASSVSTDRVKLFF. The full variable domain, in which reference TRBV9 and TRBJ1-4 provide the parts outside the CDR3, is DSGVTQTPKHLITATGQRVTLRCSPRSGDLSVYWYQQSLDQGLQFLIQYYNGEERAKGNILERFSAQQFPDLHSELNLSSLELGDSALYFCASSVSTDRVKLFFGSGTQLSVL.